This is a list of T cell receptor beta chains from one sample in a study of graft-versus-host responses after intestinal transplantation. The assay was immunoSEQ multiplex PCR, and TCRdb's table has in-frame clones only and misses some. Of some 8,200 clones in the sample, just under 95% were seen once. This specimen was PBMCs, taken around 30 days after intestinal transplant. The receptors shown here come from a human patient who received an intestinal transplant, so some T cells may come from the graft donor. The CDR3 runs from the conserved cysteine through the conserved F or W. Each record gives: J gene, D gene, V gene, clone size, CDR3 DNA, CDR3 protein. The D gene is left open where the match is weak. A clone size is listed for some rows: how often the clone was seen (once, few, many), or a class if it is expanded.

J gene: TRBJ2-7; D gene: NA; V gene: TRBV10-3; clone size: NA; CDR3 DNA: TGTGCCATACTGGGGCCGAGGGGGGGGGCCAAGTCCTACGAGCAGTACTTC; CDR3 protein: CAILGPRGGAKSYEQYF
J gene: TRBJ2-3; D gene: TRBD2; V gene: TRBV7-6; clone size: NA; CDR3 DNA: TGTGCCAGCAGCTCGGTAGCGGGGACAGATACGCAGTATTTT; CDR3 protein: CASSSVAGTDTQYF
J gene: TRBJ1-1; D gene: NA; V gene: TRBV7-6; clone size: NA; CDR3 DNA: TGTGCCAGCGGGCGTGGGACTGAAGCTTTCTTT; CDR3 protein: CASGRGTEAFF
J gene: TRBJ2-7; D gene: NA; V gene: TRBV6-1; clone size: NA; CDR3 DNA: TGTGCCAGCAACCTCGGGCGTCCTGGCGAGCAGTACTTC; CDR3 protein: CASNLGRPGEQYF
J gene: TRBJ1-1; D gene: NA; V gene: TRBV2; clone size: NA; CDR3 DNA: TGTGCCAGAAACGACGAAGCTTTCTTT; CDR3 protein: CARNDEAFF
J gene: TRBJ2-3; D gene: TRBD2; V gene: TRBV6-1; clone size: once; CDR3 DNA: TGTGCCAGCAGTGATGGACTAGGGAGCACAGATACGCAGTATTTT; CDR3 protein: CASSDGLGSTDTQYF
J gene: TRBJ2-1; D gene: NA; V gene: TRBV28; clone size: NA; CDR3 DNA: TGTGCCAGCAGTTACCCCCCCCGCGGGAAGTCCTACAATGAGCAGTTCTTC; CDR3 protein: CASSYPPRGKSYNEQFF
J gene: TRBJ1-6; D gene: NA; V gene: TRBV14; clone size: NA; CDR3 DNA: TGTGCCAGCGACCCGGACGGAGGTGATCCACCCCTCCACTTT; CDR3 protein: CASDPDGGDPPLHF
J gene: TRBJ1-2; D gene: TRBD1; V gene: TRBV5-4; clone size: NA; CDR3 DNA: TGTGCCAGCAGCTTGGACAGGGGCACGTATGGCTACACCTTC; CDR3 protein: CASSLDRGTYGYTF
J gene: TRBJ2-1; D gene: TRBD1; V gene: TRBV6-1; clone size: NA; CDR3 DNA: TGTGCCAGCAGTGCAGGACAGGGACCCAATGAGCAGTTCTTC; CDR3 protein: CASSAGQGPNEQFF
J gene: TRBJ2-7; D gene: TRBD2; V gene: TRBV19; clone size: NA; CDR3 DNA: TGTGCCAGTAGTACGGGACTAGCTGGCGAGCAGTACTTC; CDR3 protein: CASSTGLAGEQYF
J gene: TRBJ1-1; D gene: TRBD1; V gene: TRBV6-1; clone size: NA; CDR3 DNA: TGTGCCACCGGGACAGGTTATGTTGTTTCGGCTTTCTTT; CDR3 protein: CATGTGYVVSAFF
J gene: TRBJ2-2; D gene: TRBD2; V gene: TRBV19; clone size: NA; CDR3 DNA: TGTGCCAGTAGTACGACTAGCGGGGGGTCCATATACACCGGGGAGCTGTTTTTT; CDR3 protein: CASSTTSGGSIYTGELFF
J gene: TRBJ1-5; D gene: NA; V gene: TRBV19; clone size: NA; CDR3 DNA: TGTGCCAGTAGTATGTGGTATAGCAATCAGCCCCAGCATTTT; CDR3 protein: CASSMWYSNQPQHF
J gene: TRBJ2-3; D gene: NA; V gene: TRBV5-6; clone size: NA; CDR3 DNA: TGTGCCAGCAGCTTGGCGGGAGATACGCAGTATTTT; CDR3 protein: CASSLAGDTQYF
J gene: TRBJ1-1; D gene: NA; V gene: TRBV5-1; clone size: NA; CDR3 DNA: TGCGCCAGCAGCTTGTTGGGTACTGAAGCTTTCTTT; CDR3 protein: CASSLLGTEAFF
J gene: TRBJ1-1; D gene: NA; V gene: TRBV4-3; clone size: once; CDR3 DNA: TGCGCCAGCAGCCAAGGCGAGGGGGTGAACACTGAAGCTTTCTTT; CDR3 protein: CASSQGEGVNTEAFF
J gene: TRBJ1-6; D gene: TRBD1; V gene: TRBV11-1; clone size: NA; CDR3 DNA: TGTGCCAGCAGTTTCACCGGGACAGAAAATTCACCCCTCCACTTT; CDR3 protein: CASSFTGTENSPLHF
J gene: TRBJ1-2; D gene: TRBD1; V gene: TRBV5-4; clone size: NA; CDR3 DNA: TGTGCCAGCAGCAGCGGGACAGGGGTCGGCTACACCTTC; CDR3 protein: CASSSGTGVGYTF
J gene: TRBJ2-1; D gene: NA; V gene: TRBV7-3; clone size: NA; CDR3 DNA: TGTGCCAGCAGCTCCTTAGGGGGGCCCTACAATGAGCAGTTCTTC; CDR3 protein: CASSSLGGPYNEQFF
J gene: TRBJ1-1; D gene: TRBD1; V gene: TRBV4-1; clone size: NA; CDR3 DNA: TGCGCCAGCAGCCAAGAGCCAGGGGGGACTGAAGCTTTCTTT; CDR3 protein: CASSQEPGGTEAFF
J gene: TRBJ2-1; D gene: TRBD2; V gene: TRBV2; clone size: NA; CDR3 DNA: TGTGCCAGCAGTGGCACGGGACTAGCGGGGCACAATGAGCAGTTCTTC; CDR3 protein: CASSGTGLAGHNEQFF
J gene: TRBJ2-5; D gene: NA; V gene: TRBV6-1; clone size: NA; CDR3 DNA: TGTGCCAGCAGTGAAGTAGCGGAGGCCCAAGAGACCCAGTACTTC; CDR3 protein: CASSEVAEAQETQYF
J gene: TRBJ2-1; D gene: TRBD1; V gene: TRBV6-5; clone size: NA; CDR3 DNA: TGTGCCAGCAGTTCCTCCTTTGGACAGGGAGGCAATGAGCAGTTCTTC; CDR3 protein: CASSSSFGQGGNEQFF
J gene: TRBJ1-2; D gene: TRBD1; V gene: TRBV7-6; clone size: NA; CDR3 DNA: TGTGCCAGCAGCGCCACAGGGGTCGGCTACACCTTC; CDR3 protein: CASSATGVGYTF
J gene: TRBJ2-1; D gene: NA; V gene: TRBV5-8; clone size: NA; CDR3 DNA: TGTGCCGCCCGGGACAAAGCACTCCTTGGGCAGTTCTTC; CDR3 protein: CAARDKALLGQFF
J gene: TRBJ2-3; D gene: NA; V gene: TRBV4-1; clone size: NA; CDR3 DNA: TGCGCCAGCAGCCTCTATAGGCAGGGCGATTGGGGAGATACGCAGTATTTT; CDR3 protein: CASSLYRQGDWGDTQYF
J gene: TRBJ1-5; D gene: NA; V gene: TRBV27; clone size: few; CDR3 DNA: TGTGCCAGCAGACCGGGCCAGGGGAATCAGCCCCAGCATTTT; CDR3 protein: CASRPGQGNQPQHF
J gene: TRBJ2-7; D gene: TRBD2; V gene: TRBV11-3; clone size: NA; CDR3 DNA: TGTGCCAGCAGCTTAGATGGCTGGCGGGGGGCCTCCTACGAGCAGTACTTC; CDR3 protein: CASSLDGWRGASYEQYF
J gene: TRBJ2-3; D gene: NA; V gene: TRBV6-5; clone size: once; CDR3 DNA: TGTGCCAGCAGCCCGGACAAAAGGCCGGGAGATACGCAGTATTTT; CDR3 protein: CASSPDKRPGDTQYF
J gene: TRBJ1-2; D gene: NA; V gene: TRBV19; clone size: NA; CDR3 DNA: TGTGCCAGTAGTTGGCTCTATGGCTACACCTTC; CDR3 protein: CASSWLYGYTF
J gene: TRBJ2-3; D gene: NA; V gene: TRBV12-5; clone size: NA; CDR3 DNA: TGTGCTAGTGGTTTGATGGGCGGACGGGGGACTGATACGCAGTATTTT; CDR3 protein: CASGLMGGRGTDTQYF
J gene: TRBJ2-7; D gene: NA; V gene: TRBV19; clone size: NA; CDR3 DNA: TGTGTCGCCGAGCGTTCAGGGGCCTCCTACGAGCAGTACTTC; CDR3 protein: CVAERSGASYEQYF
J gene: TRBJ2-5; D gene: NA; V gene: TRBV5-4; clone size: NA; CDR3 DNA: TGTGCCAGCAGCCAATCTAGTCCCCAAGAGACCCAGTACTTC; CDR3 protein: CASSQSSPQETQYF
J gene: TRBJ2-5; D gene: NA; V gene: TRBV5-6; clone size: NA; CDR3 DNA: TGTGCCAGCAGCTTGGCCGGGGGTTGGTTGGGCTCCCTGCAAGAGACCCAGTACTTC; CDR3 protein: CASSLAGGWLGSLQETQYF
J gene: TRBJ2-1; D gene: NA; V gene: TRBV6-5; clone size: NA; CDR3 DNA: TGTGCCAGCAGTAAGGCCGGGAGCTCCTACAATGAGCAGTTCTTC; CDR3 protein: CASSKAGSSYNEQFF
J gene: TRBJ1-2; D gene: NA; V gene: TRBV6-5; clone size: NA; CDR3 DNA: TGTGCCAGCAGTTACGTGGGAGCCGATGGCTACACCTTC; CDR3 protein: CASSYVGADGYTF
J gene: TRBJ1-1; D gene: NA; V gene: TRBV29-1; clone size: NA; CDR3 DNA: TGCAGCGTTAGGTTAGAGTTGGACACTGAAGCTTTCTTT; CDR3 protein: CSVRLELDTEAFF
J gene: TRBJ1-6; D gene: NA; V gene: TRBV4-1; clone size: NA; CDR3 DNA: TGCGCCAGCAACCAGTGGGACGGATTTAATTCACCCCTCCACTTT; CDR3 protein: CASNQWDGFNSPLHF
J gene: TRBJ2-7; D gene: NA; V gene: TRBV5-4; clone size: NA; CDR3 DNA: TGTGCCAGCAGCTTGGGGCTAGAAGCCTACGAGCAGTACTTC; CDR3 protein: CASSLGLEAYEQYF
J gene: TRBJ2-1; D gene: TRBD2; V gene: TRBV2; clone size: NA; CDR3 DNA: TGTGCCAGAATGACTAGCGGGGGGATGGATGAGCAGTTCTTC; CDR3 protein: CARMTSGGMDEQFF
J gene: TRBJ1-2; D gene: NA; V gene: TRBV7-6; clone size: NA; CDR3 DNA: TGTGCCACCACTTCCAACAATCTGGATGGCTACACCTTC; CDR3 protein: CATTSNNLDGYTF
J gene: TRBJ2-3; D gene: TRBD2; V gene: TRBV7-2; clone size: NA; CDR3 DNA: TGTGCCAGCAGCTTAGGGAATAGCGGGGGGGGCACAGATACGCAGTATTTT; CDR3 protein: CASSLGNSGGGTDTQYF
J gene: TRBJ1-2; D gene: NA; V gene: TRBV2; clone size: NA; CDR3 DNA: TGTGCCAGCAGTGAAGGATGGCCTGATGGCTACACCTTC; CDR3 protein: CASSEGWPDGYTF
J gene: TRBJ2-1; D gene: TRBD2; V gene: TRBV6-1; clone size: NA; CDR3 DNA: TGTGCCAGCAGTGAAGTAAGGGTAGGCGGGGGGATTTTAAGAAGACGCAATGAGCAGTTCTTC; CDR3 protein: CASSEVRVGGGILRRRNEQFF
J gene: TRBJ2-5; D gene: NA; V gene: TRBV7-8; clone size: NA; CDR3 DNA: TGTGCCAGCAGCTTACTTAGGGAAGAGACCCAGTACTTC; CDR3 protein: CASSLLREETQYF
J gene: TRBJ2-7; D gene: TRBD2; V gene: TRBV6-5; clone size: NA; CDR3 DNA: TGTGCCAGCAGTCCAGGACTAGCGGGGCCCTACGAGCAGTACTTC; CDR3 protein: CASSPGLAGPYEQYF
J gene: TRBJ2-2; D gene: NA; V gene: TRBV19; clone size: NA; CDR3 DNA: TGTGCCAGTACCAACTGGGGGCTGACCGGGGAGCTGTTTTTT; CDR3 protein: CASTNWGLTGELFF